The sample holds a few counts of the clone carrying this T cell receptor (beta chain). The antigen is unknown. Per germline, CDR1 SGHTA and CDR2 FQGNSA. The trim removed 1 base at V and 9 bases at J, leaving 5 bases unmatched. This CDR3 region has 16 residues. TCRdb passed the RT-PCR reads through MiXCR, listing each CDR3 protein once. The sample carries around 580,000 distinct CDR3 sequences, over 9.5% recorded once. This entry is derived from a study of response to subunit inactivated influenza vaccine. Study results and caveats: Only a handful of new T cells, the authors suggested, are recruited with each seasonal influenza vaccination.

The clonotype originates from a middle-aged man who received an inactivated influenza vaccine. Sequenced here: PBMCs from blood, sampled on the day of vaccination. The chain has TRBV7-2 and TRBJ2-1; 14 bases are a match to TRBD2. This CDR3 is CASSLDGLAGGREQFF. In DNA form, the CDR3 reads TGTGCCAGCAGCTTAGACGGACTAGCGGGAGGTCGTGAGCAGTTCTTC.